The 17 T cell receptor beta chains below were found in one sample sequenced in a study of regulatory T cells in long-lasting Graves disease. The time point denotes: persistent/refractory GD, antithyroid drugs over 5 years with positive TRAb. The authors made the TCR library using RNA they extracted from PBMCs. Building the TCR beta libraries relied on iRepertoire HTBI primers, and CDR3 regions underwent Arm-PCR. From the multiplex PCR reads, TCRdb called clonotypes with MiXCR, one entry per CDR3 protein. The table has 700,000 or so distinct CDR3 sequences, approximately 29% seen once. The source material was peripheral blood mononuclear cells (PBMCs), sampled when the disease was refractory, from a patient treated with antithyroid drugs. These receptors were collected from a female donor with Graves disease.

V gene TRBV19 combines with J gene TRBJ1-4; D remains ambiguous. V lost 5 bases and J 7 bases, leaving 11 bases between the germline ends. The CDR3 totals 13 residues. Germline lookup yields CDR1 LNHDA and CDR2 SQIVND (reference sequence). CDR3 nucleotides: TGTGCCAGTAGTGTATCGGGAGTTGAAAAACTGTTTTTT. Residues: CASSVSGVEKLFF.

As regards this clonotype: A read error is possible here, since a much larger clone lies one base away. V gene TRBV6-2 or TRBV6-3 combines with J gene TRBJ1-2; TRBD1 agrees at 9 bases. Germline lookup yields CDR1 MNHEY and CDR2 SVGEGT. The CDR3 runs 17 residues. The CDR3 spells CASSAAGTGSEASGYPF. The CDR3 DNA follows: TGTGCCAGCAGTGCCGCCGGGACAGGGTCGGAAGCGAGTGGCTACCCCTTC.

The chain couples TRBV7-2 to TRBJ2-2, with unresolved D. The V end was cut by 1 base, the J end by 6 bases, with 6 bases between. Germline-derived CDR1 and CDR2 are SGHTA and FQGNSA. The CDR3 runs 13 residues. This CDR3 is CASSLVDPGELFF. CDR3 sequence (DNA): TGTGCCAGCAGCTTAGTAGACCCCGGGGAGCTGTTTTTT. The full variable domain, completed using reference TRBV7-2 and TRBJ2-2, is GAGVSQSPSNKVTEKGKDVELRCDPISGHTALYWYRQSLGQGLEFLIYFQGNSAPDKSGLPSDRFSAERTGGSVSTLTIQRTQQEDSAVYLCASSLVDPGELFFGEGSRLTVL.

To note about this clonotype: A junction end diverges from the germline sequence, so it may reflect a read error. CDR3 loop: CASSRGFNYGHTF. Here the CDR3 DNA reads TGCGCCAGCAGTCGAGGGTTTAACTATGGCCACACCTTC. The chain joins TRBV5-1 to TRBJ1-2; D is uncertain. This CDR3 has 13 residues. In germline, CDR1 is SGHRS, CDR2 YFSETQ.

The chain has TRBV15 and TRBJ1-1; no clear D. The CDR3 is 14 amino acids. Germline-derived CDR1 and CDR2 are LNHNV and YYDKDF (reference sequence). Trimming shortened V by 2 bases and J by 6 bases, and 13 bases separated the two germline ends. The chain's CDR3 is CATSRLPGSAEAFF. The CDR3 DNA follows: TGTGCCACCAGCAGACTCCCGGGGAGTGCTGAAGCTTTCTTT.

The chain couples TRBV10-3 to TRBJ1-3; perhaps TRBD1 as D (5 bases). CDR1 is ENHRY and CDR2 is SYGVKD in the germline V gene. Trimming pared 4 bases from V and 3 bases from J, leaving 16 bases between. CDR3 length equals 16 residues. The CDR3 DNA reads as TGTGCCATCAGTGCACTTCCCCAGGGTAGTGGAAACACCATATATTTT. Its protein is CAISALPQGSGNTIYF.

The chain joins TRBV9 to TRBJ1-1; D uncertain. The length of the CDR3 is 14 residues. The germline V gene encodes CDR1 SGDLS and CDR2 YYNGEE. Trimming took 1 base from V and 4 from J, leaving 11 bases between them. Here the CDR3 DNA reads TGTGCCAGCAGCGTACTCCCCGAGGCCACTGAAGCTTTCTTT. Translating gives CASSVLPEATEAFF.

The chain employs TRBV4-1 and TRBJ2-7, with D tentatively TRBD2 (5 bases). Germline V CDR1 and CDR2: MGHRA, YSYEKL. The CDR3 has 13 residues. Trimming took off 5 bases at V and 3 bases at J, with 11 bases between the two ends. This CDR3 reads CASSNVAGYEQYF. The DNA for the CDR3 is TGCGCCAGCAGCAACGTTGCGGGCTACGAGCAGTACTTC.

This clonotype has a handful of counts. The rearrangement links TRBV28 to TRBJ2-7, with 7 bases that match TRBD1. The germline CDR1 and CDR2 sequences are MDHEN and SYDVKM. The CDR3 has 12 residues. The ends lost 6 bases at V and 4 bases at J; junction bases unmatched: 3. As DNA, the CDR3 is TGTGCCAGCAGGACAGGGCAGTACGAGCAGTACTTC. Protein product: CASRTGQYEQYF.

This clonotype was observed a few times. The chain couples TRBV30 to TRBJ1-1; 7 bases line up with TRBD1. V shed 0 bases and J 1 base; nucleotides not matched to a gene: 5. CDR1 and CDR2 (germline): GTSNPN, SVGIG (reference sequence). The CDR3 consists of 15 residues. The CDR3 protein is CAWSVLGTANTEAFF. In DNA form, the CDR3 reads TGTGCCTGGAGTGTACTCGGGACAGCGAACACTGAAGCTTTCTTT.

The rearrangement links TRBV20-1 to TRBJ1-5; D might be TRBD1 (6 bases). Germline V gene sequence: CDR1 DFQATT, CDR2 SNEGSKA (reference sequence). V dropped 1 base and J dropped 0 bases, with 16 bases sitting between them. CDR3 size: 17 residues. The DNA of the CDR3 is TGCAGTGCTAGAGGAGCAGGAGGGACACTTAGCAATCAGCCCCAGCATTTT. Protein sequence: CSARGAGGTLSNQPQHF.

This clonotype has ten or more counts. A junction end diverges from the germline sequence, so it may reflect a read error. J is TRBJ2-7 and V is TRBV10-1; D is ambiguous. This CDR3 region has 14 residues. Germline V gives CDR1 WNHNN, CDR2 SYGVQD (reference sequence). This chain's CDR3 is CASSESPDSHEQYF. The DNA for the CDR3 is TGCGCCAGCAGTGAAAGTCCCGACTCCCACGAGCAGTACTTC.

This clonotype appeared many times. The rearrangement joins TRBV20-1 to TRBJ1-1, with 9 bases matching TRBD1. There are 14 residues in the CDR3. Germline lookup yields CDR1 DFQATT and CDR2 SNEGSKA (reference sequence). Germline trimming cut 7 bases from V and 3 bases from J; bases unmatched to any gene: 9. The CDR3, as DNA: TGCAGTGTAGATCCGGGACAGGGATACACTGAAGCTTTCTTT. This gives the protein CSVDPGQGYTEAFF.

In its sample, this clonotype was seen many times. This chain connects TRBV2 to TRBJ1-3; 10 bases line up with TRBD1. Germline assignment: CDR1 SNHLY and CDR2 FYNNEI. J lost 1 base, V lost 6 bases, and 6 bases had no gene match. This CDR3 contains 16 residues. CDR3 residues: CASSRTGGDSGNTIYF. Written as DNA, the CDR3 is TGTGCCAGCAGCCGGACAGGGGGGGATTCTGGAAACACCATATATTTT.

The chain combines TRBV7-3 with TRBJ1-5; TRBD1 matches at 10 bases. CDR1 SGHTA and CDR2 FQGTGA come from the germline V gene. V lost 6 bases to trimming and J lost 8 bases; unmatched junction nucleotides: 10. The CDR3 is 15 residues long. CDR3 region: CASSQMGQGSEPQHF. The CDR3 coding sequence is TGTGCCAGCAGTCAAATGGGACAGGGGAGCGAGCCCCAGCATTTT.

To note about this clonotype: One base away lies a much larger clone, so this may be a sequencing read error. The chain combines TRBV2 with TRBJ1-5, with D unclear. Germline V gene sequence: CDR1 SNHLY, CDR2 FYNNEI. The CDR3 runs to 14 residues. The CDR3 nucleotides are TGTGCCAGCAGTGAATTGGCTAGCGATCAGCCCCAGCATTTT. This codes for CASSELASDQPQHF.

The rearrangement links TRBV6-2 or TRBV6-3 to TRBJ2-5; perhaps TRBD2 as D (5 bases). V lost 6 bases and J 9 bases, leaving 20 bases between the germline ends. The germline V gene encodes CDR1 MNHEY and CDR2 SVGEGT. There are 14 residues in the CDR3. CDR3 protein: CASSPGPSPPPQYF. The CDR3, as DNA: TGTGCCAGCAGCCCGGGCCCTAGCCCACCGCCCCAGTACTTC.